What follows are 32 T cell receptor beta chains derived from one specimen sequenced in a study of CD8 T cells in Susac syndrome. cDNA came from roughly 0.47 to 1 ug RNA primed by random hexamers. From the immunoSEQ multiplex PCR reads, TCRdb called clonotypes with MiXCR, one entry per CDR3 protein. The sample consists of around 100,000 distinct CDR3 sequences, about 95% of them appearing once. The sequenced sample consisted of CD8+ T cells from PBMCs. The receptors shown here come from a human donor with Susac syndrome.

The V and J genes are TRBV18 and TRBJ2-5; perhaps D is TRBD1 or TRBD2 (5 bases each). The ends were cut back, 2 bases at V and 2 bases at J, with 15 bases in the middle. In germline, CDR1 is KGHSH, CDR2 LQKENI. The CDR3 sequence is 16 residues long. The CDR3 DNA follows: TGTGCCAGCTCACCAGTTGCAGGGACCGTGCAAGAGACCCAGTACTTC. Protein sequence: CASSPVAGTVQETQYF. The full variable domain, with the rest looked up from reference TRBV18 and TRBJ2-5, is NAGVMQNPRHLVRRRGQEARLRCSPMKGHSHVYWYRQLPEEGLKFMVYLQKENIIDESGMPKERFSAEFPKEGPSILRIQQVVRGDSAAYFCASSPVAGTVQETQYFGPGTRLLVL.

The chain is built from TRBV20-1 and TRBJ2-1, with 7 bases matching TRBD2. This CDR3 has 15 residues. V lost 2 bases, J lost 2 bases, and 6 bases stayed unmatched. Germline CDR1 DFQATT, CDR2 SNEGSKA (reference sequence). CDR3 bases: TGCAGTGCTAGACTCGGGAGGTGGGCCTACAATGAGCAGTTCTTC. Translated, it gives CSARLGRWAYNEQFF.

The rearrangement uses TRBV5-6 and TRBJ2-3, with D possibly matching TRBD1 (5 bases). The CDR3 is 15 residues long. Germline CDR1 is SGHDT and CDR2 is YYEEEE. V was pared by 0 bases and J by 1 base, with 9 bases between. This chain's CDR3 is CASSLGVRGTDTQYF. Written as DNA, the CDR3 is TGTGCCAGCAGCTTGGGTGTCAGGGGCACAGATACGCAGTATTTT.

This clonotype came up once. This sequence joins TRBV28 and TRBJ2-1; D uncertain. Germline V gene data show CDR1 as MDHEN and CDR2 as SYDVKM. The CDR3 contains 15 residues. Trimming took off 3 bases at V and 4 bases at J, with 13 bases between the two ends. The CDR3 here is CASSFQALAYNEQFF. The CDR3 DNA is TGTGCCAGCAGTTTCCAGGCTCTTGCTTACAATGAGCAGTTCTTC.

The chain has TRBV3-1 and TRBJ2-5, with a possible D match to TRBD2 (5 bases). Trimming cost V 0 bases and J 5 bases, with 10 bases left between them. CDR1 is LGHDT, CDR2 YNNKEL, per germline (reference sequence). This CDR3 contains 14 residues. The DNA for the CDR3 is TGTGCCAGCAGCCAAGATGAGGGTGAGGAGACCCAGTACTTC. It yields the protein CASSQDEGEETQYF.

The V call is TRBV20-1, the J call TRBJ2-7; D unclear. Trimming took 5 bases from V and 4 from J, leaving 15 bases between them. CDR3 length: 13 amino acids. Germline V lookup: CDR1 DFQATT, CDR2 SNEGSKA (reference sequence). The CDR3 region is CSAQAADGYEQYF. In DNA form, the CDR3 reads TGCAGTGCTCAGGCGGCAGACGGGTACGAGCAGTACTTC.

The chain links TRBV20-1 to TRBJ2-5, with 8 positions matching TRBD1. The V gene's germline CDR1 is DFQATT and CDR2 SNEGSKA (reference sequence). The J segment lost 5 bases and the V segment lost 4 bases, leaving 9 bases of the junction unmatched. CDR3 length: 14 amino acids. CDR3 residues: CSATKQGVGETQYF. The CDR3 bases are TGCAGTGCTACCAAACAGGGGGTAGGGGAGACCCAGTACTTC.

The chain recombines TRBV7-8 with TRBJ2-1; TRBD2 might be the D (6 bases). CDR1 is SGHVS and CDR2 is FQNEAQ in the germline V gene. The CDR3 sequence is 15 residues long. V was cut by 5 bases and J by 12 bases, with 23 bases left in between. CDR3 protein: CASSADPGLHGRQFF. CDR3 DNA sequence: TGTGCCAGCAGCGCTGACCCGGGACTCCATGGGAGGCAGTTCTTC.

The chain is built from TRBV20-1 and TRBJ1-5; a possible D gene is TRBD1 (6 bases). Germline CDR1 DFQATT, CDR2 SNEGSKA (reference sequence). The CDR3 is 13 residues long. The germline V and J ends were trimmed by 5 bases and 5 bases, with 13 bases remaining between them. The CDR3 DNA reads TGCAGTGCTCAGTGGGGGGCCGATCAGCCCCAGCATTTT. Translation gives CSAQWGADQPQHF.

The chain has TRBV18 and TRBJ2-2, with 11 nucleotides matching TRBD2. The CDR3 is 15 amino acids. Germline trimming cut 6 bases from V and 6 bases from J; bases unmatched to any gene: 6. In germline, CDR1 is KGHSH, CDR2 LQKENI. CDR3 DNA: TGTGCCAGCTCGCGCCTAGCGGGGGGCCCCGGGGAGCTGTTTTTT. Translation gives CASSRLAGGPGELFF. Full variable domain (rest looked up from reference TRBV18 and TRBJ2-2): NAGVMQNPRHLVRRRGQEARLRCSPMKGHSHVYWYRQLPEEGLKFMVYLQKENIIDESGMPKERFSAEFPKEGPSILRIQQVVRGDSAAYFCASSRLAGGPGELFFGEGSRLTVL.

The rearrangement links TRBV9 to TRBJ2-7; 9 positions match TRBD1. CDR3 size: 14 residues. CDR1 and CDR2 (germline): SGDLS, YYNGEE. Trimming at V came to 4 bases and at J to 3 bases, leaving 5 bases not matched to a gene. CDR3 protein: CASSRTGEGYEQYF. The CDR3 DNA reads as TGTGCCAGCAGCAGGACAGGGGAGGGCTACGAGCAGTACTTC.

J is TRBJ1-1 and V is TRBV6-5; no definite D call. V lost 8 bases and J lost 4, with 8 bases in between. CDR3 length equals 11 residues. Germline V gives CDR1 MNHEY, CDR2 SVGAGI. The CDR3 reads CASGRPTEAFF. As DNA, the CDR3 is TGTGCCAGCGGGCGACCCACTGAAGCTTTCTTT.

The sample holds one count of this clonotype. The chain links TRBV15 to TRBJ2-5, with D perhaps assigned TRBD1 or TRBD2 (6 bases each). Trimming removed 4 bases from V and 5 bases from J, with 11 bases in between. The CDR3 runs to 13 residues. Germline CDR1 and CDR2: LNHNV and YYDKDF (reference sequence). In nucleotides, the CDR3 is TGTGCCACCAGCACGGGGGCCCGGGAGACCCAGTACTTC. The encoded protein is CATSTGARETQYF.

This clonotype appeared a single time. The V gene is TRBV28, the J gene TRBJ1-1; D is possibly TRBD1 (6 bases). This CDR3 comprises 14 residues. Trimming shortened V by 10 bases and J by 9 bases, and 24 bases separated the two germline ends. In germline, CDR1 is MDHEN, CDR2 SYDVKM. The CDR3 is CATRLGGARGKAFF. CDR3 nucleotide sequence: TGTGCCACCCGATTAGGGGGGGCTCGAGGTAAAGCTTTCTTT.

The chain carries TRBV28 and TRBJ1-2; TRBD1 might be the D (6 bases). The V and J ends lost 8 bases and 3 bases respectively, with 7 bases between them. Looked up from germline, CDR1 is MDHEN and CDR2 is SYDVKM. The CDR3 extends over 11 amino acids. The CDR3 sequence: CASQGHYGYTF. CDR3 in DNA: TGTGCCAGCCAGGGGCACTATGGCTACACCTTC.

The chain links TRBV20-1 to TRBJ2-7; D may be TRBD1 (6 bases). This CDR3 contains 15 residues. V was clipped by 3 bases and J by 4 bases, with 19 bases between them. The germline V gene encodes CDR1 DFQATT and CDR2 SNEGSKA (reference sequence). The DNA of the CDR3 is TGCAGTGCTAGCTGGGGACAAGACTTCGCGTACGAGCAGTACTTC. Translation gives CSASWGQDFAYEQYF.

The rearrangement uses TRBV7-2 and TRBJ2-5, with TRBD2 matching over 9 bases. The germline V gene has CDR1 SGHTA and CDR2 FQGNSA. CDR3 length equals 15 residues. Trimming took 4 bases from V and 5 from J; bases not matched to a gene: 8. The CDR3 sequence: CASSSRVAGAETQYF. CDR3 sequence (DNA): TGTGCCAGCAGCTCCCGGGTAGCGGGAGCGGAGACCCAGTACTTC.

This clonotype was observed a single time. This chain joins TRBV12-3 or TRBV12-4 and TRBJ2-7, with a possible D match to TRBD2 (6 bases). The CDR3 is 12 residues long. With 5 bases removed from V and 5 bases from J, the gap between germline ends came to 10 bases. As DNA, the CDR3 is TGTGCCAGCAGTAAGGGACTTCACGAGCAGTACTTC. Translating it yields CASSKGLHEQYF.

This chain joins TRBV29-1 and TRBJ1-4; 9 bases are a match to TRBD1. V gave up 4 bases and J gave up 7 bases; unmatched junction bases: 4. The germline gives CDR1 SQVTM, CDR2 ANQGSEA. The CDR3 loop spans 13 amino acids. CDR3 bases: TGCAGCGTTGGACAGGGGGGAGGTGAAAAACTGTTTTTT. This translates into CSVGQGGGEKLFF.

This chain joins TRBV20-1 and TRBJ1-5; tentative D call: TRBD1 (5 bases). V was trimmed by 5 bases and J by 7 bases, leaving 12 bases between them. CDR1 and CDR2 (germline): DFQATT, SNEGSKA (reference sequence). This CDR3 is built from 12 residues. The CDR3 DNA sequence: TGCAGTGCTGGTCCGGGGGACCAGCCCCAGCATTTT. Translation gives CSAGPGDQPQHF.

Note on this clonotype: Sequence at one end of the junction differs from germline and may be a read error. The genes are TRBV15 and TRBJ2-7; weak D call: TRBD2 (5 bases). Germline values: CDR1 LNHNV, CDR2 YYDKDF (reference sequence). CDR3 length: 13 residues. CDR3 sequence reads: CATSRDGTYEQYF. The DNA of the CDR3 is TGTGCCACCAGTAGAGACGGGACCTACGAGCAGTACTTC.

This rearrangement joins TRBV7-9 to TRBJ1-2; no clear D. V was pared by 1 base and J by 6 bases, with 12 bases between. From germline, CDR1 is SEHNR and CDR2 FQNEAQ (reference sequence). This CDR3 has 14 amino acids. The CDR3 DNA reads as TGTGCCAGCAGCTTAGTAATCGACCGGGATGGCTACACCTTC. Its translation: CASSLVIDRDGYTF.

The gene calls are TRBV20-1 and TRBJ2-1, with D tentatively TRBD1 (7 bases). The CDR3 length is 15 residues. CDR1 and CDR2 (germline): DFQATT, SNEGSKA (reference sequence). The germline V and J ends were trimmed by 6 bases and 9 bases, with 24 bases remaining between them. The DNA for the CDR3 is TGCAGTGCCCTACAGGGACAGAGGGACTCTTCTGAGCAGTTCTTC. It encodes CSALQGQRDSSEQFF.

The V and J genes are TRBV29-1 and TRBJ1-2, with 9 bases matching TRBD1. With 3 bases clipped from V and 6 bases from J, the junction kept 17 bases outside the gene matches. The CDR3 consists of 17 residues. In germline, CDR1 is SQVTM, CDR2 ANQGSEA. This chain's CDR3 is CSVEIPITGQGQDGYTF. The CDR3 DNA sequence: TGCAGCGTTGAGATACCCATCACCGGACAGGGGCAGGATGGCTACACCTTC.

The rearrangement uses TRBV29-1 and TRBJ2-1; no firm D call. Germline assignment: CDR1 SQVTM and CDR2 ANQGSEA. CDR3 length equals 10 residues. The V end was cut by 3 bases, the J end by 7 bases, with 4 bases between. Here the CDR3 reads CSVDLNEQFF. DNA for the CDR3: TGCAGCGTTGACCTTAATGAGCAGTTCTTC.

The chain combines TRBV13 with TRBJ2-7, with 7 bases fitting TRBD1. Germline V lookup: CDR1 PRHDT, CDR2 FYEKMQ (reference sequence). The length of the CDR3 is 14 residues. V gave up 5 bases and J gave up 2 bases; unmatched junction bases: 6. The DNA of the CDR3 is TGTGCCAGCAGCCAGACAGGGAGACCCTACGAGCAGTACTTC. Protein: CASSQTGRPYEQYF. Full variable domain (missing parts from reference TRBV13 and TRBJ2-7): AAGVIQSPRHLIKEKRETATLKCYPIPRHDTVYWYQQGPGQDPQFLISFYEKMQSDKGSIPDRFSAQQFSDYHSELNMSSLELGDSALYFCASSQTGRPYEQYFGPGTRLTVT.

The rearrangement joins TRBV12-3 or TRBV12-4 to TRBJ2-7, with D possibly matching TRBD1 (6 bases). This CDR3 region has 14 residues. V was shortened by 5 bases and J by 3 bases, with 14 bases between the two germline ends. The CDR3 spells CASSPGTPNYEQYF. Written as DNA, the CDR3 is TGTGCCAGCAGTCCCGGGACACCAAACTACGAGCAGTACTTC.

V gene TRBV9 combines with J gene TRBJ1-3; D gene uncertain. The CDR3 has 13 amino acids. CDR1 is SGDLS and CDR2 is YYNGEE in the germline V gene. Trimming pared 3 bases from V and 0 bases from J, leaving 4 bases between. CDR3: CASSDTSGNTIYF. The CDR3 nucleotides read TGTGCCAGCAGCGACACCTCTGGAAACACCATATATTTT.

V usage is TRBV30 and J usage is TRBJ1-2; D gene uncertain. The CDR3 has 12 residues. Germline V gene lookup returns CDR1 GTSNPN and CDR2 SVGIG (reference sequence). Trimming removed 4 bases at V and 1 base at J, with 7 bases between. The DNA of the CDR3 is TGTGCCTGGACCTCCTATAACTATGGCTACACCTTC. Its protein product is CAWTSYNYGYTF.

The J gene is TRBJ2-3, the V gene TRBV28; D might be TRBD1 (6 bases). Germline CDR1 and CDR2: MDHEN and SYDVKM. The CDR3 spans 14 residues. V was shortened by 6 bases and J by 6 bases, with 16 bases between the two germline ends. CDR3 in DNA: TGTGCCAGCAGGGGGGCGCGGAGATGGGATACGCAGTATTTT. It codes for CASRGARRWDTQYF.

In DNA form, the CDR3 reads TGTGCCAGCAGTTACGGGACTACACAGACCTACGAGCAGTACTTC. Amino acids: CASSYGTTQTYEQYF. The J gene is TRBJ2-7, the V gene TRBV12-3 or TRBV12-4; 7 bases line up with TRBD2. The CDR3 runs to 15 residues. Losses at the gene ends were 4 bases for V and 2 bases for J; bases not matched to a gene: 8.

The rearrangement uses TRBV2 and TRBJ2-7, with D maybe TRBD1 (6 bases). V was clipped by 6 bases and J by 6 bases, with 24 bases between them. The germline gives CDR1 SNHLY, CDR2 FYNNEI. This CDR3 contains 16 residues. Here the CDR3 reads CASRPAGQTSMGEQYF. The CDR3 nucleotides are TGTGCCAGCAGGCCGGCAGGACAGACATCTATGGGCGAGCAGTACTTC.